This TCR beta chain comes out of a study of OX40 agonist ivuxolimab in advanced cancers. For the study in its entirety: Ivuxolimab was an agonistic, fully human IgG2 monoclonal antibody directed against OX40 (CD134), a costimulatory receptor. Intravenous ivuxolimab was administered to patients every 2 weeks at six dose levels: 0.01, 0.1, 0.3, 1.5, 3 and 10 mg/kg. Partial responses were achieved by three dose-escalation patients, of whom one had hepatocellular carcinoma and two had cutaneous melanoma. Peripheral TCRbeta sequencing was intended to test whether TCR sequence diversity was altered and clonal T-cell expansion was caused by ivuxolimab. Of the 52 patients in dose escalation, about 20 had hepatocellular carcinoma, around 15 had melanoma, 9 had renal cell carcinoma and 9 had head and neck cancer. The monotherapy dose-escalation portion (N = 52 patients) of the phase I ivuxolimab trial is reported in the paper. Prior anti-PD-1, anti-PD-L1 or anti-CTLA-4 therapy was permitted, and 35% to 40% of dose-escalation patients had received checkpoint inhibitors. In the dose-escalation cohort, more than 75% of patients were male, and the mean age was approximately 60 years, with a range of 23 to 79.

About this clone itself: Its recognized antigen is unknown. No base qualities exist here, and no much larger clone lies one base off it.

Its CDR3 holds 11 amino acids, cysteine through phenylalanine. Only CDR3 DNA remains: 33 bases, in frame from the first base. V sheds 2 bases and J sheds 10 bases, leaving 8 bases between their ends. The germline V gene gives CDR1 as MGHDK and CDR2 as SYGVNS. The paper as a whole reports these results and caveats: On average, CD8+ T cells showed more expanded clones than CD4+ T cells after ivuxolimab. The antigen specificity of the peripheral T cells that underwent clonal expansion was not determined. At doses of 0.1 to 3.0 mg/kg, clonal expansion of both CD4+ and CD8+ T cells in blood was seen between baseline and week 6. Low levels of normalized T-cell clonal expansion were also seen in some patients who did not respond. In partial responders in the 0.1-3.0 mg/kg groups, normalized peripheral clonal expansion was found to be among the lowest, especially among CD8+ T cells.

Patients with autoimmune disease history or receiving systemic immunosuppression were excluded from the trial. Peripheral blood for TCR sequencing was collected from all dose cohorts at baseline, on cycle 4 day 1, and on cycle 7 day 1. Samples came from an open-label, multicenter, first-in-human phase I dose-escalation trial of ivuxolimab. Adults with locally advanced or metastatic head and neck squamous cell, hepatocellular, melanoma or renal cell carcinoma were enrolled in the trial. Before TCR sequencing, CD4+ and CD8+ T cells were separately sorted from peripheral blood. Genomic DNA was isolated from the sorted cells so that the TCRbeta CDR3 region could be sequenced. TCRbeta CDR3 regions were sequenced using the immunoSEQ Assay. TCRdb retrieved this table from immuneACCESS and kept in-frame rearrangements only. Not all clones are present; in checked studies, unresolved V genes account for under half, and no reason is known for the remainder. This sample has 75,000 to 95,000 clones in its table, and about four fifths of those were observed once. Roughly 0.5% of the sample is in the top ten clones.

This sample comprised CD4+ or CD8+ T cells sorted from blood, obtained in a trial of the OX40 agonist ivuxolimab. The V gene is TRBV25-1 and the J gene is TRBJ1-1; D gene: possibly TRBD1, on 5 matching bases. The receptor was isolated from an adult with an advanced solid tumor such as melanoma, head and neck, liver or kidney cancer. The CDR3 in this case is CASSEGGGAFF. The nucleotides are TGTGCCAGCAGTGAAGGGGGGGGAGCTTTCTTT.